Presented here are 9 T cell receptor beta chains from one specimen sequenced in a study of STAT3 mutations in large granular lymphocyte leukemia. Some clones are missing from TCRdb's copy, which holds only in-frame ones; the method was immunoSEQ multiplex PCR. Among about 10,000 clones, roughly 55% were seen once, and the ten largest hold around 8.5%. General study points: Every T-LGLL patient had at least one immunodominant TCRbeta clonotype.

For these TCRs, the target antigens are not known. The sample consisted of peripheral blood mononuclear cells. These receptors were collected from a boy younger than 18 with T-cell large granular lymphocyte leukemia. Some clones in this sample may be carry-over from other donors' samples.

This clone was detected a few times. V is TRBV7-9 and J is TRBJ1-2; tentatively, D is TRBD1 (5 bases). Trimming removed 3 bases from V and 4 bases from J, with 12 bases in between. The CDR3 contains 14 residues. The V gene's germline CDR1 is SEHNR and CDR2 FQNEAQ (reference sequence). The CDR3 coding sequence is TGTGCCAGCAGCTTGGGGCAATTTGTCTATGGCTACACCTTC. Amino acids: CASSLGQFVYGYTF.

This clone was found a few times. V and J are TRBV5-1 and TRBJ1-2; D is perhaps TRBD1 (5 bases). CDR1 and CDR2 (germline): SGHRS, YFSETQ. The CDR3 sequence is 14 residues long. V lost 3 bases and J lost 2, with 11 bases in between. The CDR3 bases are TGCGCCAGCAGCTACCCGGGGGGAAACTATGGCTACACCTTC. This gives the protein CASSYPGGNYGYTF.

CDR3 DNA: TGTGCCAGCAGCCCCGTCGGGACTTCTAGCACAGATACGCAGTATTTT. Encoded protein: CASSPVGTSSTDTQYF. The chain recombines TRBV7-9 with TRBJ2-3, with a weak D call TRBD2 (6 bases). Per the germline V gene, CDR1 is SEHNR and CDR2 is FQNEAQ (reference sequence). V gave up 5 bases and J gave up 0 bases, with 15 bases separating them. CDR3 length: 16 residues.

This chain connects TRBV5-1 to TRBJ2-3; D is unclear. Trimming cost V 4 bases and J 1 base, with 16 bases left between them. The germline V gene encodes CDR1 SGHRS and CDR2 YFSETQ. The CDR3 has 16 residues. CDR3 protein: CASSVSPPTGTDTQYF. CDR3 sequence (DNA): TGCGCCAGCAGCGTCTCCCCCCCCACAGGCACAGATACGCAGTATTTT.

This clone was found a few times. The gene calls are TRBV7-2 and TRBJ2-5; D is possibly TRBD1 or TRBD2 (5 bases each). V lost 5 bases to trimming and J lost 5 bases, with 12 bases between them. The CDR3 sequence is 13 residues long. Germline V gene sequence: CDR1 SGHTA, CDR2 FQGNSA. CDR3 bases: TGTGCCAGCAGCGGGGGACGAACGGAGACCCAGTACTTC. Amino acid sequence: CASSGGRTETQYF.

As DNA, the CDR3 is TGCAGCGTTGAAAAGGTTGATGTCGAGACCCAGTACTTC. Its protein is CSVEKVDVETQYF. The chain couples TRBV29-1 to TRBJ2-5; D unclear. This CDR3 contains 13 residues. The germline V and J ends were trimmed by 2 bases and 5 bases, with 12 bases remaining between them. The V gene's germline CDR1 is SQVTM and CDR2 ANQGSEA. The full variable domain, with the rest looked up from reference TRBV29-1 and TRBJ2-5, is SAVISQKPSRDICQRGTSLTIQCQVDSQVTMMFWYRQQPGQSLTLIATANQGSEATYESGFVIDKFPISRPNLTFSTLTVSNMSPEDSSIYLCSVEKVDVETQYFGPGTRLLVL.

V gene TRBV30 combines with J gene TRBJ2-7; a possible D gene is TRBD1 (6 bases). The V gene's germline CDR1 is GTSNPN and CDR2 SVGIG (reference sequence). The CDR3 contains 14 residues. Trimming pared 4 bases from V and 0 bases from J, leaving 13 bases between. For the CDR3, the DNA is TGTGCCTGGACCCGGACAGAGGGCTCCTACGAGCAGTACTTC. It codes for CAWTRTEGSYEQYF.

The CDR3 is CASSLIPGRETQYF. The CDR3 coding sequence is TGTGCCAGCAGCTTAATTCCGGGCCGAGAGACCCAGTACTTC. The chain recombines TRBV7-9 with TRBJ2-5; D is unclear. The CDR3 is made up of 14 amino acids. V was pared by 2 bases and J by 4 bases, with 11 bases between. CDR1 and CDR2 (germline): SEHNR, FQNEAQ (reference sequence).

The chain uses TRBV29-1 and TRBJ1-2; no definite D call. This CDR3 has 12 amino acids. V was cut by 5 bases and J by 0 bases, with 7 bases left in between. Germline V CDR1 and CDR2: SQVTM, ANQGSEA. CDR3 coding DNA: TGCAGCGTTTCACATGCTAACTATGGCTACACCTTC. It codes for CSVSHANYGYTF.